These 24 T cell receptor beta chains originate from one sample sequenced in a study of T cell repertoires in cytomegalovirus infection. Via MiXCR, TCRdb re-called the reads, giving one row per CDR3 protein. The sample yields over 300,000 distinct CDR3 sequences, roughly 16% seen once. The source material was PBMCs. The receptors derive from a human donor in good health (CMV status not recorded). Some clones in this sample may be carry-over from other donors' samples.

This clonotype was detected a few times. The chain couples TRBV19 to TRBJ1-1, with TRBD1 identical over 8 bases. Germline V gene lookup returns CDR1 LNHDA and CDR2 SQIVND (reference sequence). This CDR3 spans 15 amino acids. V was pared by 7 bases and J by 5 bases, with 12 bases of the junction left unmatched. CDR3 bases: TGTGCCAGTATTCCCCTAACAGGGGGTCGGACTGAAGCTTTCTTT. Translating gives CASIPLTGGRTEAFF.

This clonotype was picked up a small number of times. The CDR3 region has the DNA TGTGCCACCAGTGACGGAGCCAAAAACATTCAGTACTTC. Its translation: CATSDGAKNIQYF. The rearrangement uses TRBV24-1 and TRBJ2-4; D call uncertain. V was pared by 4 bases and J by 0 bases, with 3 bases between. The germline V gene encodes CDR1 KGHDR and CDR2 SFDVKD. CDR3 size: 13 residues.

This clonotype appeared many times. V is TRBV7-2 and J is TRBJ2-1; D gene unclear. CDR3 length equals 11 residues. Trimming cost V 3 bases and J 10 bases, with 7 bases left between them. CDR1 SGHTA and CDR2 FQGNSA come from the germline V gene. The CDR3 protein is CASSFHEEQFF. The CDR3 DNA is TGTGCCAGCAGCTTTCACGAGGAGCAGTTCTTC.

Comment on this clonotype: A junction end diverges from the germline sequence, so it may reflect a read error. This chain connects TRBV7-7 to TRBJ2-2, with 8 positions matching TRBD1. Per germline, CDR1 SSHAT and CDR2 FNYEAQ (reference sequence). The CDR3 is 17 residues long. The DNA of the CDR3 is TGTGCTAGCAGCCGCGGGGCAGGGGGCAGTGACACCGGGGAGCTGTTTTTT. Translated, it gives CASSRGAGGSDTGELFF.

This clonotype has at least ten counts. The chain combines TRBV12-3 or TRBV12-4 with TRBJ1-1; D not resolved. The CDR3 contains 13 residues. Trimming cost V 5 bases and J 8 bases, with 15 bases left between them. CDR3 in amino acids: CASSHPGSLEAFF. The CDR3 DNA reads TGTGCCAGCAGTCATCCCGGGTCCCTAGAAGCTTTCTTT.

The chain recombines TRBV23-1 with TRBJ1-5, with D hard to call. TRBV23-1 is identified as an open reading frame with a role that is uncertain. CDR3 length equals 11 residues. V was shortened by 3 bases and J by 6 bases, with 3 bases between the two germline ends. The CDR3: CASSQPQPQHF. The CDR3 coding sequence is TGCGCCAGCAGTCAGCCTCAGCCCCAGCATTTT.

This clonotype was observed at least ten times. The chain is built from TRBV4-1 and TRBJ2-7, with D tentatively TRBD2 (6 bases). V was clipped by 2 bases and J by 2 bases, with 22 bases between them. This CDR3 has 18 amino acids. Per germline, CDR1 MGHRA and CDR2 YSYEKL. The chain's CDR3 is CASSQLLTRGYLTYEQYF. DNA of the CDR3: TGCGCCAGCAGCCAATTGTTAACGCGGGGCTACCTAACCTACGAGCAGTACTTC.

This clonotype was counted many times. The chain joins TRBV25-1 to TRBJ1-1; 7 bases are a match to TRBD1. Germline V gene sequence: CDR1 MGHDK, CDR2 SYGVNS. V lost 3 bases, J lost 6 bases, and 7 bases stayed unmatched. The CDR3 runs to 14 residues. The CDR3 region is CASSDRTGSAEAFF. CDR3 DNA: TGTGCCAGCAGTGACCGGACAGGAAGTGCTGAAGCTTTCTTT.

This clonotype has only a few counts. This chain joins TRBV5-4 and TRBJ2-7; 7 nucleotides match TRBD1. The junction had 22 bases not matched to a gene; V was cut back by 4 bases and J by 12 bases. The CDR3 has 16 amino acids. Germline V lookup: CDR1 SGHNT, CDR2 YYREEE (reference sequence). The CDR3 sequence is CASSIGTDAHSGPRYF. DNA for the CDR3: TGTGCCAGCAGCATCGGGACAGACGCGCACTCAGGTCCCCGGTACTTC.

J is TRBJ1-4 and V is TRBV2; 7 positions match TRBD1. The CDR3 runs 15 residues. The J segment lost 3 bases and the V segment lost 3 bases, leaving 4 bases of the junction unmatched. Germline V gives CDR1 SNHLY, CDR2 FYNNEI. The CDR3 protein is CASSDLTGSNEKLFF. The DNA of the CDR3 is TGTGCCAGCAGTGATCTGACAGGGTCTAATGAAAAACTGTTTTTT.

This clonotype turned up a few times. The chain combines TRBV28 with TRBJ1-1; 7 nucleotides match TRBD1. This CDR3 comprises 15 residues. Germline CDR1 reads MDHEN; CDR2 reads SYDVKM. Unmatched junction bases numbered 5, after V lost 0 bases and J lost 4 bases. In DNA form, the CDR3 reads TGTGCCAGCAGTTTATGGGCAGGGGGAGGCACTGAAGCTTTCTTT. This gives the protein CASSLWAGGGTEAFF. The whole variable domain, filled in from reference TRBV28 and TRBJ1-1, reads DVKVTQSSRYLVKRTGEKVFLECVQDMDHENMFWYRQDPGLGLRLIYFSYDVKMKEKGDIPEGYSVSREKKERFSLILESASTNQTSMYLCASSLWAGGGTEAFFGQGTRLTVV.

The V and J genes are TRBV2 and TRBJ2-2; 10 positions agree with TRBD1. The CDR3 consists of 14 residues. Trimming cost V 8 bases and J 7 bases; bases outside gene matches: 7. Germline loops: CDR1 SNHLY, CDR2 FYNNEI. The CDR3 DNA is TGTGCCAGCGGGTCGACAGGGGGCCACGGGGAGCTGTTTTTT. This translates into CASGSTGGHGELFF.

The chain joins TRBV28 to TRBJ2-1; 8 nucleotides match TRBD1. The trim removed 5 bases at V and 6 bases at J, leaving 9 bases unmatched. The length of the CDR3 is 15 residues. CDR1 is MDHEN, CDR2 SYDVKM, per germline. CDR3 nucleotide sequence: TGTGCCAGCAGTCAAAGACAGGGGCTAGTCAATGAGCAGTTCTTC. Translated, it gives CASSQRQGLVNEQFF. The variable domain in full, with the rest retrieved from reference TRBV28 and TRBJ2-1, is DVKVTQSSRYLVKRTGEKVFLECVQDMDHENMFWYRQDPGLGLRLIYFSYDVKMKEKGDIPEGYSVSREKKERFSLILESASTNQTSMYLCASSQRQGLVNEQFFGPGTRLTVL.

About this clonotype itself: A much larger clone differs by one base, so this may be a read error. This chain joins TRBV7-2 and TRBJ1-6; 11 nucleotides align to TRBD1. CDR1 SGHTA and CDR2 FQGNSA come from the germline V gene. V was pared by 5 bases and J by 10 bases, with 7 bases of the junction left unmatched. The CDR3 is made up of 15 amino acids. The CDR3 spells CASSPGQGEVSPLHF. CDR3 DNA sequence: TGTGCCAGCAGCCCGGGACAGGGGGAAGTATCACCCCTCCACTTT.

The V call is TRBV4-3, the J call TRBJ1-6; tentative D call: TRBD1 (6 bases). Germline lookup yields CDR1 LGHNA and CDR2 YSLEER. The CDR3 has 15 residues. V lost 1 base to trimming and J lost 8 bases, with 12 bases between them. CDR3 nucleotide sequence: TGCGCCAGCAGCCAAGCATCCGGGGGCGATTCACCCCTCCACTTT. Translating gives CASSQASGGDSPLHF.

This clonotype has a count of ten or more. The V call is TRBV4-1, the J call TRBJ2-7, with D maybe TRBD1 (5 bases). The germline V and J ends were trimmed by 0 bases and 1 base, with 16 bases remaining between them. The germline gives CDR1 MGHRA, CDR2 YSYEKL. The CDR3 has 17 residues. The chain's CDR3 is CASSQDFPPGPSYEQYF. The CDR3 bases are TGCGCCAGCAGCCAAGATTTCCCCCCAGGGCCTTCCTACGAGCAGTACTTC.

V gene TRBV12-3 or TRBV12-4 combines with J gene TRBJ2-7; 9 nucleotides align to TRBD1. CDR3 size: 15 residues. Trimming cost V 5 bases and J 0 bases; bases outside gene matches: 5. The CDR3 protein is CASSPTGGGSYEQYF. CDR3 sequence (DNA): TGTGCCAGCAGTCCTACAGGGGGCGGCTCCTACGAGCAGTACTTC.

There are many counts of this clonotype. The CDR3 reads CASSLDRVSYEQYF. The DNA for the CDR3 is TGTGCCAGCAGCTTAGACAGGGTCTCCTACGAGCAGTACTTC. The V gene is TRBV7-2, the J gene TRBJ2-7, with D possibly matching TRBD1 (6 bases). Germline loops: CDR1 SGHTA, CDR2 FQGNSA. The CDR3 extends over 14 amino acids. V lost 1 base, J lost 0 bases, and 7 bases lay in between. Combining the CDR3 with reference TRBV7-2 and TRBJ2-7 gives the whole variable domain GAGVSQSPSNKVTEKGKDVELRCDPISGHTALYWYRQSLGQGLEFLIYFQGNSAPDKSGLPSDRFSAERTGGSVSTLTIQRTQQEDSAVYLCASSLDRVSYEQYFGPGTRLTVT.

This clonotype has more than one count but fewer than ten. The chain is built from TRBV5-1 and TRBJ2-7; D remains unclear. CDR3 length: 12 residues. Germline V lookup: CDR1 SGHRS, CDR2 YFSETQ. Trimming pared 0 bases from V and 7 bases from J, leaving 8 bases between. The CDR3 DNA reads as TGCGCCAGCAGCTTGGAGGGTAATGAGCAGTACTTC. Translated: CASSLEGNEQYF. The full variable domain, completed using reference TRBV5-1 and TRBJ2-7, is KAGVTQTPRYLIKTRGQQVTLSCSPISGHRSVSWYQQTPGQGLQFLFEYFSETQRNKGNFPGRFSGRQFSNSRSEMNVSTLELGDSALYLCASSLEGNEQYFGPGTRLTVT.

This clonotype appeared many times. The V and J genes are TRBV7-2 and TRBJ1-6, with 7 bases that match TRBD1. The length of the CDR3 is 16 residues. The germline CDR1 and CDR2 sequences are SGHTA and FQGNSA. The V gene end was trimmed by 3 bases and the J gene end by 10 bases; junction bases not matched to a gene: 12. The CDR3 DNA reads as TGTGCCAGCAGCTTCGAGGCAGGGGGAGAAGAATCACCCCTCCACTTT. It specifies CASSFEAGGEESPLHF.

This clonotype was counted between two and nine times. The gene calls are TRBV20-1 and TRBJ1-5; 7 bases fit TRBD1. Germline V lookup: CDR1 DFQATT, CDR2 SNEGSKA (reference sequence). CDR3 length: 17 amino acids. The V and J ends lost 3 bases and 1 base, in that order; junction bases with no gene match: 12. The CDR3 nucleotides are TGCAGTGCTAGGTCCTCAGGGGGTACTGGAAGCAATCAGCCCCAGCATTTT. It is translated as CSARSSGGTGSNQPQHF.

There are a few counts of this clonotype. The chain uses TRBV20-1 and TRBJ1-3; tentative D call: TRBD1 (6 bases). The CDR3 extends over 12 amino acids. Germline CDR1 reads DFQATT; CDR2 reads SNEGSKA (reference sequence). V lost 4 bases, J lost 3 bases, and 7 bases lay in between. CDR3 protein: CSATQGGNTIYF. The CDR3 DNA reads TGCAGTGCTACACAGGGTGGAAACACCATATATTTT.

This clonotype was picked up many times. The V gene is TRBV7-2, the J gene TRBJ2-7; 7 bases are a match to TRBD2. CDR1 and CDR2 (germline): SGHTA, FQGNSA. V lost 1 base to trimming and J lost 4 bases; unmatched junction nucleotides: 7. The CDR3 has 15 residues. The CDR3 loop reads CASSLDATGRYEQYF. The CDR3 DNA reads as TGTGCCAGCAGCTTAGACGCCACCGGGAGGTACGAGCAGTACTTC.

This chain links TRBV11-3 with TRBJ2-1; the D gene could be TRBD1 or TRBD2 (6 bases each). Between the trimmed V and J ends, which lost 3 bases and 7 bases, there was a span of 16 bases. Germline CDR1 is SGHNT and CDR2 is YENEEA. This CDR3 has 15 amino acids. This CDR3 reads CASSFGGSRGNEQFF. The CDR3 DNA reads as TGTGCCAGCAGCTTTGGAGGGTCTAGGGGGAATGAGCAGTTCTTC.